This TCR beta chain was observed in a study of blood T cell repertoires in COVID-19. This CDR3 spans 14 amino acids. The trim removed 0 bases at V and 5 bases at J, leaving 1 base unmatched. Per the germline V gene, CDR1 is SGDLS and CDR2 is YYNGEE. Original analysis: Reference gene primer amplification yielded estimated nucleated cell counts. Clones were read by immunoSEQ multiplex PCR, and TCRdb kept only the in-frame ones, dropping some. That table gives V, J and clone size, and the DNA gave D and trimming. The repertoire holds approximately 150,000 clones, with roughly 80% as singletons. Sample: peripheral blood. The rearrangement links TRBV9 to TRBJ2-2; 7 bases fit TRBD2. This receptor was taken from a human donor in a cohort sampled during active COVID-19. The DNA of the CDR3 is TGTGCCAGCAGCGTAGGCGGGGGTACCGGGGAGCTGTTTTTT. This translates into CASSVGGGTGELFF.